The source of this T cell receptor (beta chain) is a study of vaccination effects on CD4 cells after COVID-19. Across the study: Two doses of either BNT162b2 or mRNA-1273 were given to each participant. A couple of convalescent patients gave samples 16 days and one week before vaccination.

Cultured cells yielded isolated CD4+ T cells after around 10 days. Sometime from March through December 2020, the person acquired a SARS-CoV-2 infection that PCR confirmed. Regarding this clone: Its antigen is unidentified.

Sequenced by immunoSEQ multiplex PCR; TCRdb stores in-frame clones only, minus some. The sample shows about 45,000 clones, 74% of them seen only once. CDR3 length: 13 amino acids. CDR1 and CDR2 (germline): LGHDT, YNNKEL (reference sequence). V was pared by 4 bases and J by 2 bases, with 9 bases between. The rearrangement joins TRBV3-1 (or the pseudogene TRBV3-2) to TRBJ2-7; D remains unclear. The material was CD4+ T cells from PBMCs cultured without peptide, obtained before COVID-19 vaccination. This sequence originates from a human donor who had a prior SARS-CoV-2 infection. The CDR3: CASSPGATYEQYF. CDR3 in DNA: TGTGCCAGCAGCCCAGGCGCGACCTACGAGCAGTACTTC.